This T cell receptor beta chain was obtained from a study of human T cells and chemical hapten exposure. Study-wide context: A roughly 2 cm by roughly 2 cm inner upper arm patch received 2% DPC for sensitization.

Whole-study results and caveats: It was expanded TCRs that formed significantly more large CDR3 similarity clusters than controls did.

As concerns this clonotype: Its antigen is still unknown.

Time point of the sample: patch test 3, about 24 weeks after DPC sensitization. Specified treatment: therapeutic diphenylcyclopropenone sensitization with weekly scalp DPC. As handled by the study authors: A per-sample median of about 100,000 TCRs was observed, with counts ranging from roughly 20,000 to 700,000. TCRdb fed the RACE reads into MiXCR, producing one record per CDR3 protein. The V and J calls shown here were made by TCRdb, not taken from the authors' results. The repertoire holds 130,000 or so distinct CDR3 sequences, about 11% seen once, with under 2.5% in the top ten. CDR3 length: 13 amino acids. Between the trimmed V and J ends, which lost 4 bases and 2 bases, there was a span of 7 bases.

The specimen comprised whole blood, sampled in connection with sensitization to the hapten diphenylcyclopropenone (DPC). The chain joins TRBV12-3 or TRBV12-4 to TRBJ2-3, with unresolved D. The clonotype was recovered from a woman in her fifties or sixties with alopecia areata. Some clones in this sample may be carry-over from other donors' samples. The CDR3 DNA sequence: TGTGCCAGCAGTTATTCGGTCACAGATACGCAGTATTTT. Protein: CASSYSVTDTQYF.